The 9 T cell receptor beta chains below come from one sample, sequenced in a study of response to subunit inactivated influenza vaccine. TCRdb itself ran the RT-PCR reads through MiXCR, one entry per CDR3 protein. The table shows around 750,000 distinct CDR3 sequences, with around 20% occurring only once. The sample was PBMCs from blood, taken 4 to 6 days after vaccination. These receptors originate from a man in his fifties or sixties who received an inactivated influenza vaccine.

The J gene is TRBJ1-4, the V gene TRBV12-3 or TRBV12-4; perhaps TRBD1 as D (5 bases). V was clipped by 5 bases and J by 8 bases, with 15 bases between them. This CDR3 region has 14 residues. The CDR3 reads CASSPPTAREKLFF. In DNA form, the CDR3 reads TGTGCCAGCAGTCCGCCGACAGCGCGGGAAAAACTGTTTTTT.

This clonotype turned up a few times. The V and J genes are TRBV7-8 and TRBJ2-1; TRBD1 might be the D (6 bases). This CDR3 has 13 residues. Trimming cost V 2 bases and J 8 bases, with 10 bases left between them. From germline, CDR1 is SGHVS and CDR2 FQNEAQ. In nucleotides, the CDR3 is TGTGCCAGCAGCTTACGAGGACAGTATGAGCAGTTCTTC. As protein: CASSLRGQYEQFF.

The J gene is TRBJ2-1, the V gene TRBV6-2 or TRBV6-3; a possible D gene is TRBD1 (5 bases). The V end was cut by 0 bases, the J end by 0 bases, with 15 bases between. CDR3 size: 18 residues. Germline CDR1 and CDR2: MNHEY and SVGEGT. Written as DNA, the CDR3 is TGTGCCAGCAGTTACTCGTACATCAGGGCCCTCTCCTACAATGAGCAGTTCTTC. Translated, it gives CASSYSYIRALSYNEQFF.

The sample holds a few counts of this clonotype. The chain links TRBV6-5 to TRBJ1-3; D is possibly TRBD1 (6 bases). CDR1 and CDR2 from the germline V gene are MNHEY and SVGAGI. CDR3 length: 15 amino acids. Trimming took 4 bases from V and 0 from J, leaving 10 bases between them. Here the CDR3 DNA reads TGTGCCAGCAGTTCCGACAGGCTCTCTGGAAACACCATATATTTT. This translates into CASSSDRLSGNTIYF.

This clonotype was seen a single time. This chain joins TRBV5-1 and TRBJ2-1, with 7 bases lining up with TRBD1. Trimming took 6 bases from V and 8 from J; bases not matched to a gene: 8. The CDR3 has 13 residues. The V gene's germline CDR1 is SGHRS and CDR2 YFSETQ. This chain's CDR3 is CASTEGTADEQFF. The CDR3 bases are TGCGCCAGCACCGAGGGGACAGCCGATGAGCAGTTCTTC.

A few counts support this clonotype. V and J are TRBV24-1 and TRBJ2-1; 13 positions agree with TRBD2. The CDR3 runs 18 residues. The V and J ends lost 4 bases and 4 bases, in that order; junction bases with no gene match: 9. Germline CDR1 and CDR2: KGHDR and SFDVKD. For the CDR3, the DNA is TGTGCCACCAGTGACACACGGACTAGCGGGAGAAAATACAATGAGCAGTTCTTC. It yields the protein CATSDTRTSGRKYNEQFF.

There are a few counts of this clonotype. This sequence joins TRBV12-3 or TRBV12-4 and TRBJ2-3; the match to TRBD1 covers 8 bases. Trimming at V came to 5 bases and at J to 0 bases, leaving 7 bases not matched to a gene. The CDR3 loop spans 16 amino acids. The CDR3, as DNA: TGTGCCAGCAGTCCGAAGACAGGGGCTAGCACAGATACGCAGTATTTT. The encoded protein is CASSPKTGASTDTQYF.

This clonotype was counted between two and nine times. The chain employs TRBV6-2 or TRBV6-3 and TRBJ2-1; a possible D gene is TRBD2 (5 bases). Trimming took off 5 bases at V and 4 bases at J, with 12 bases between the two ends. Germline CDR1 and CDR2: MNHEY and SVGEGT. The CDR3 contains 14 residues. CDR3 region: CASSSQRHYNEQFF. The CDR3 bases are TGTGCCAGCAGTAGCCAGCGGCATTACAATGAGCAGTTCTTC.

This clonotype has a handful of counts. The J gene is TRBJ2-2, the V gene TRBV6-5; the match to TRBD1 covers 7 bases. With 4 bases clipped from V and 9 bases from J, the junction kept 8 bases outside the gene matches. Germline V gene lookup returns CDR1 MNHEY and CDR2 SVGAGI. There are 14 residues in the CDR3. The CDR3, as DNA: TGTGCCAGCAGTTCCGGACAGGCACCTTGGGAGCTGTTTTTT. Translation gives CASSSGQAPWELFF.